This paragraph reports one T cell receptor beta chain. There are many counts of this clonotype. The clone's antigen remains unknown. No qualities accompany the bases; no much larger clone lies one base away. V and J are trimmed by 5 bases and 3 bases, and the gene matches miss 11 bases of the junction. The germline V gene (reference sequence) gives CDR1 as MNHEY and CDR2 as SMNVEV. The CDR3 measures 16 amino acids from cysteine to phenylalanine. The read is trimmed to its CDR3 DNA, 48 bases read in frame from base 1. The data belong to a study of post-analysis software for immune sequencing data (dated by TCRdb to 2014 to 2015). For the study in its entirety: Disease courses on record covered relapsing-remitting, secondary progressive and progressive-relapsing multiple sclerosis, though some patients had no subtype annotation. The patient repertoires were set against 10 to 11 previously published healthy control repertoires from donors whose ages ranged from about 6 to 27 years. A subset of samples was prepared in parallel using single-end sample barcoding, then pooled and co-amplified after Illumina adapter ligation. General findings and caveats noted by the study authors: Multiple sclerosis patients had significantly lower normalized Chao1 diversity than controls, a result that suggests substantial peripheral T-cell clonal expansion. The control group was slightly older than the multiple sclerosis patient group. Four to six TRBV segments, including TRBV5-6, TRBV5-1 and TRBV20-1, were significantly more frequent in patients than controls. Strong co-clustering of samples prepared in the same batch was shown by direct clustering with F measure, prompting a batch-effect correction.

The method behind the library was PCR. The reads were generated on an Illumina HiSeq 2500. Unique molecular identifiers were incorporated into TCR beta cDNA libraries to reduce PCR and sequencing biases. Every 1 to 10 million input T cells yielded approximately 500,000 cDNA molecules, meaning each molecule approximated one T cell. The patient libraries were prepared and sequenced using the same protocol as the earlier healthy control dataset. Within a given batch, samples were prepared together, multiplexed and sequenced on the same HiSeq lane. The study's own analysis went as follows. MIGEC was used to process the raw barcoded reads, and molecular identifier groups with only a single read were discarded before consensus assembly and CDR3 extraction. Clonotype tables were post-analysed with VDJtools, normalizing diversity by down-sampling all datasets to the smallest sample size. Repertoire overlap clustering matched CDR3 amino acid but not nucleotide sequences to correct batch-related cross-sample contamination. TCRdb reworked the public reads: Q25 trimming with fastp, MiXCR clone assembly, productive beta chains retained. Every CDR3 protein is listed once, alongside the most common genes and DNA of its rows. TCRdb assigned the V and J calls; the authors' analysis was not used. The sample contains fewer than 700,000 distinct CDR3 sequences, about 40% of them found a single time. Jointly, the top ten make up more than 1.5% of the sample.

TCR beta repertoires were profiled from peripheral blood of roughly 13 young patients with multiple sclerosis to demonstrate the VDJtools post-analysis software. The patients with multiple sclerosis were children and adolescents between 6 and 15 years of age. The sequenced sample was blood. The chain uses TRBV27 and TRBJ2-7; 9 central bases correspond to TRBD1. The clonotype originates from a girl aged 10-17 years with multiple sclerosis. The bases read TGTGCCAGCAGTCGACAACAGGGGGCCTCCCTCTACGAGCAGTACTTC. Its translation reads: CASSRQQGASLYEQYF.